These 21 T cell receptor beta chains came from one sample sequenced in a study of blood T cells in healthy people across ages. The second PCR ran roughly 7 to 12 cycles with a sample-barcoded 5' primer and J-beta primers. TCRdb ran MiXCR on the 5' RACE reads and lists one entry per CDR3 protein. The table has about 730,000 distinct CDR3 sequences, around 46% seen once. The specimen was blood. The receptors shown here come from a woman aged 55-69 years in good health.

This rearrangement joins TRBV12-3 or TRBV12-4 to TRBJ1-2; no reliable D call. Trimming pared 6 bases from V and 2 bases from J, leaving 10 bases between. The CDR3 covers 13 residues. CDR3 sequence (DNA): TGTGCCAGCAGCCGAAACCCAAACTATGGCTACACCTTC. This codes for CASSRNPNYGYTF.

For the CDR3, the DNA is TGTGCCAGCAGCTTAGACCCCGGGACGGGGACCTACGAGCAGTACTTC. It translates to CASSLDPGTGTYEQYF. The gene calls are TRBV11-2 and TRBJ2-7; D assignment may be TRBD1 or TRBD2 (5 bases each). V lost 0 bases, J lost 2 bases, and 14 bases lay in between. Germline CDR1 reads SGHAT; CDR2 reads FQNNGV. This CDR3 spans 16 amino acids.

The V call is TRBV7-9, the J call TRBJ2-1; D possibly matches TRBD1 or TRBD2 (5 bases each). This CDR3 has 15 amino acids. Looked up from germline, CDR1 is SEHNR and CDR2 is FQNEAQ (reference sequence). V dropped 3 bases and J dropped 5 bases, with 14 bases sitting between them. The CDR3 region is CASSLAGSGNNEQFF. Written as DNA, the CDR3 is TGTGCCAGCAGCTTGGCAGGGTCCGGGAACAATGAGCAGTTCTTC. Combining the CDR3 with reference TRBV7-9 and TRBJ2-1 gives the whole variable domain DTGVSQNPRHKITKRGQNVTFRCDPISEHNRLYWYRQTLGQGPEFLTYFQNEAQLEKSRLLSDRFSAERPKGSFSTLEIQRTEQGDSAMYLCASSLAGSGNNEQFFGPGTRLTVL.

This clonotype showed up many times. This chain connects TRBV4-3 to TRBJ2-5; possible D gene TRBD2, 5 bases. Germline CDR1 and CDR2: LGHNA and YSLEER. This CDR3 is built from 15 residues. Trimming removed 0 bases at V and 2 bases at J, with 10 bases between. CDR3 region: CASSQDEGRQETQYF. The CDR3 DNA reads TGCGCCAGCAGCCAAGACGAGGGAAGGCAAGAGACCCAGTACTTC.

This chain uses TRBV20-1 with TRBJ1-2; no firm D call. The CDR3 length is 14 residues. V was clipped by 6 bases and J by 5 bases, with 19 bases between them. CDR1 is DFQATT, CDR2 SNEGSKA, per germline (reference sequence). The CDR3 spells CSAITESLGYGYTF. The CDR3 DNA reads TGCAGTGCCATTACCGAGAGCTTGGGGTATGGCTACACCTTC.

The chain is built from TRBV12-3 or TRBV12-4 and TRBJ2-7, with 11 bases lining up with TRBD1. The V and J ends lost 4 bases and 13 bases, in that order; junction bases with no gene match: 9. This CDR3 is 13 amino acids long. CDR3 in DNA: TGTGCCAGCAGTTCCTCGGGACAGGGGGGCCTTTACTTC. Translation: CASSSSGQGGLYF.

This chain joins TRBV5-1 and TRBJ1-1; D uncertain. Germline CDR1 reads SGHRS; CDR2 reads YFSETQ. This CDR3 has 14 amino acids. Deletions cut 0 bases from V and 5 bases from J, with 11 bases between. The CDR3 loop is CASSLAVAITEAFF. The DNA for the CDR3 is TGCGCCAGCAGCTTGGCCGTGGCTATTACTGAAGCTTTCTTT.

Points on this clonotype: This sequence may be a read error, since a much larger clone differs from it by one base. J is TRBJ2-5 and V is TRBV3-1; D gene ambiguous. TRBJ2-7 matches the DNA end more closely, so the J call is doubtful. The CDR3 consists of 12 residues. The germline V gene has CDR1 LGHDT and CDR2 YNNKEL (reference sequence). The CDR3 sequence: CTSSPPSGEQYF. CDR3 nucleotides: TGTACCAGCAGCCCTCCGTCCGGCGAGCAGTACTTC.

Comments on this clonotype: The junction does not match germline at one end; this may be a read error. This chain links TRBV5-5 with TRBJ1-4; 11 bases agree with TRBD1. There are 17 residues in the CDR3. The germline CDR1 and CDR2 sequences are SGHKS and YYEKEE (reference sequence). This CDR3 is CAGSPGQGARTNEKLFF. CDR3 sequence (DNA): TGTGCCGGCAGCCCCGGACAGGGGGCGCGTACTAATGAAAAACTGTTTTTT.

The V call is TRBV25-1, the J call TRBJ2-4; tentatively, D is TRBD2 (6 bases). V was cut by 1 base and J by 3 bases, with 10 bases left in between. Germline V gives CDR1 MGHDK, CDR2 SYGVNS. This CDR3 has 15 amino acids. In nucleotides, the CDR3 is TGTGCCAGCAGTGAATGGAGGGGCGACAAAAACATTCAGTACTTC. This sequence encodes CASSEWRGDKNIQYF.

The chain uses TRBV27 and TRBJ1-2, with 7 bases aligning to TRBD1. The V segment lost 4 bases and the J segment 6 bases; nucleotides outside the gene matches: 2. Germline CDR1 reads MNHEY; CDR2 reads SMNVEV (reference sequence). The CDR3 is made up of 12 amino acids. The CDR3 loop is CASSSTGNGYTF. For the CDR3, the DNA is TGTGCCAGCAGTTCGACAGGGAATGGCTACACCTTC.

This clonotype was seen just once. CDR3 residues: CASSHSGQAGQPQHF. The CDR3, as DNA: TGTGCCAGCAGCCATTCGGGACAGGCTGGGCAGCCCCAGCATTTT. The chain recombines TRBV16 with TRBJ1-5, with 8 bases that match TRBD1. V lost 3 bases and J lost 7; bases outside the gene matches: 8. Per germline, CDR1 KGHSY and CDR2 FQNENV. The CDR3 is 15 residues long.

This rearrangement joins TRBV12-3 or TRBV12-4 to TRBJ2-7; 10 positions match TRBD1. The CDR3 is made up of 14 amino acids. Losses at the gene ends were 5 bases for V and 7 bases for J; bases not matched to a gene: 8. The CDR3 reads CASSVGTGAGEQYF. The CDR3 DNA is TGTGCCAGCAGTGTCGGGACAGGGGCGGGAGAGCAGTACTTC.

The rearrangement links TRBV7-9 to TRBJ2-7, with a tentative D call TRBD1 (8 bases). The CDR3 has 15 residues. Trimming shortened V by 3 bases and J by 7 bases, and 19 bases separated the two germline ends. Germline V gene sequence: CDR1 SEHNR, CDR2 FQNEAQ (reference sequence). CDR3 DNA sequence: TGTGCCAGCAGCTTTACAGGGGGAGGGGATGATGAGCAGTACTTC. Its protein is CASSFTGGGDDEQYF. The full variable domain, in which reference TRBV7-9 and TRBJ2-7 provide the parts outside the CDR3, is DTGVSQNPRHKITKRGQNVTFRCDPISEHNRLYWYRQTLGQGPEFLTYFQNEAQLEKSRLLSDRFSAERPKGSFSTLEIQRTEQGDSAMYLCASSFTGGGDDEQYFGPGTRLTVT.

The chain couples TRBV6-6 to TRBJ2-3; 8 nucleotides agree with TRBD2. The V and J ends lost 8 bases and 0 bases, in that order; junction bases with no gene match: 7. This CDR3 contains 15 residues. CDR1 and CDR2 (germline): MNHNY, SVGAGI (reference sequence). Here the CDR3 DNA reads TGTGCCAGCTTTGTGAGCGGGGGTAGCACAGATACGCAGTATTTT. It specifies CASFVSGGSTDTQYF.

This clonotype was counted at least ten times. The rearrangement uses TRBV12-3 or TRBV12-4 and TRBJ2-7; 7 bases fit TRBD2. Trimming took 6 bases from V and 2 from J; bases not matched to a gene: 7. This CDR3 contains 14 residues. The CDR3 DNA reads TGTGCCAGCAGCCGAAGCCGGGGGGCCTACGAGCAGTACTTC. Translated, it gives CASSRSRGAYEQYF.

The V gene is TRBV12-3 or TRBV12-4, the J gene TRBJ2-7; tentative D call: TRBD1 (8 bases). The better agreement between TRBJ2-5 and the DNA end casts doubt on the J call. The CDR3 covers 14 residues. CDR3 DNA sequence: TGTGCCAGCAGTTTAACAGGGGGGGTAAAGACCCAGTACTTC. It translates to CASSLTGGVKTQYF.

The chain links TRBV3-1 to TRBJ2-7; D may match TRBD1 or TRBD2 (5 bases each). The end of the DNA is better explained by TRBJ2-4, so the J call may be wrong. This CDR3 comprises 13 residues. CDR1 is LGHDT and CDR2 is YNNKEL in the germline V gene (reference sequence). This CDR3 is CASSQEGRNIQYF. In DNA, the CDR3 is TGTGCCAGCAGCCAAGAGGGACGGAACATTCAGTACTTC.

This clonotype has more than one count but fewer than ten. DNA of the CDR3: TGCAGTGCTAGAGATCCACTAGCGGGGCACCGCACAGATACGCAGTATTTT. This encodes CSARDPLAGHRTDTQYF. The V gene is TRBV20-1, the J gene TRBJ2-3; 10 bases fit TRBD2. The CDR3 has 17 residues. After removal of 0 bases from V and 1 base from J, the junction contained 7 bases not matched to a gene. Germline CDR1 reads DFQATT; CDR2 reads SNEGSKA (reference sequence).

This clonotype appeared a few times. This chain links TRBV20-1 with TRBJ1-6; 7 bases line up with TRBD1. Germline V lookup: CDR1 DFQATT, CDR2 SNEGSKA (reference sequence). The V and J ends lost 6 bases and 10 bases, in that order; junction bases with no gene match: 15. CDR3 length: 15 amino acids. The CDR3 reads CSAPRRGQLKSPLHF. The CDR3 coding sequence is TGCAGTGCGCCCCGGAGGGGACAGTTGAAATCACCCCTCCACTTT.

The chain couples TRBV5-5 to TRBJ1-2, with TRBD1 matching over 11 bases. CDR3 length: 15 residues. Germline V gene lookup returns CDR1 SGHKS and CDR2 YYEKEE (reference sequence). The J segment lost 4 bases and the V segment lost 5 bases, leaving 7 bases of the junction unmatched. The CDR3 coding sequence is TGTGCCAGCAGATCCGGGACAGGGGGTATCTATGGCTACACCTTC. The encoded protein is CASRSGTGGIYGYTF.